This T cell receptor (beta chain) derives from a study of control samples from healthy donors and cancer patients. V dropped 3 bases and J dropped 7; count of bases not matched to a gene: 4. Germline values: CDR1 SGHAT, CDR2 FQNNGV. The CDR3 spans 15 residues. The table came from immunoSEQ multiplex PCR; TCRdb's copy has only in-frame clones and leaves some out. The sample consists of 130,000 to 150,000 clones, around 90% of them appearing once. The TCR comes from a man aged 30 to 45 in good health. The sequencing input was blood. The chain combines TRBV11-2 with TRBJ1-6, with TRBD1 matching over 9 bases. CDR3 sequence reads: CASSFSGQGNSPLHF. In DNA, the CDR3 is TGTGCCAGCAGCTTCTCGGGACAGGGCAATTCACCCCTCCACTTT.